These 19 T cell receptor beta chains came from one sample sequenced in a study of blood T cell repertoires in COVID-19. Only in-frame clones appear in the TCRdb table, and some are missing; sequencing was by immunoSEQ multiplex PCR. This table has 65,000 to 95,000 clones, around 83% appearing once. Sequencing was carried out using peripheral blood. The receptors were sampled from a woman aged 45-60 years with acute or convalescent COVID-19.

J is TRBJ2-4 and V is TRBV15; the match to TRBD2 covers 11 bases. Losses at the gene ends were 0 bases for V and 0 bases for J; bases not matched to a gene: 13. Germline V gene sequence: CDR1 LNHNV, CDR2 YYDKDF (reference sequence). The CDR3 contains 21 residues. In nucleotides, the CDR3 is TGTGCCACCAGCAGAGATCCCATGGCTAGCGGGAGGTCGGGAGCCAAAAACATTCAGTACTTC. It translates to CATSRDPMASGRSGAKNIQYF.

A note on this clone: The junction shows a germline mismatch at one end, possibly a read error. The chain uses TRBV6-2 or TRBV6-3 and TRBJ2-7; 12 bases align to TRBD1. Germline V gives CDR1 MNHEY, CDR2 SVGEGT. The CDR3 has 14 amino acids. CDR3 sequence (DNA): TGTGCCAGCAGTTATGGCGGGACAGGGGGCGGAACTGACTTC. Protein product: CASSYGGTGGGTDF.

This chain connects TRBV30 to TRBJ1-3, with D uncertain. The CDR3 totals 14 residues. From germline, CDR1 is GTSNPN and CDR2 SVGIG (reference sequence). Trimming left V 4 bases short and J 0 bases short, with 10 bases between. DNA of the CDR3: TGTGCCTGGATCCCCCTCTACTCTGGAAACACCATATATTTT. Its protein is CAWIPLYSGNTIYF.

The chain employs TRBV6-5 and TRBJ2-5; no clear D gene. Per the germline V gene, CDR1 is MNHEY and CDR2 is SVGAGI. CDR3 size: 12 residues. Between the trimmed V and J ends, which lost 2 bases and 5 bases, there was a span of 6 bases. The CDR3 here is CASSYARETQYF. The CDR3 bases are TGTGCCAGCAGTTACGCCCGGGAGACCCAGTACTTC.

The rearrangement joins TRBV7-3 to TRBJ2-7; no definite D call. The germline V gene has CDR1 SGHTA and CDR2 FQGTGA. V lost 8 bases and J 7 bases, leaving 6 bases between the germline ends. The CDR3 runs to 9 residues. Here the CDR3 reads CASPGEQYF. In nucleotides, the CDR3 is TGTGCCAGCCCCGGGGAGCAGTACTTC.

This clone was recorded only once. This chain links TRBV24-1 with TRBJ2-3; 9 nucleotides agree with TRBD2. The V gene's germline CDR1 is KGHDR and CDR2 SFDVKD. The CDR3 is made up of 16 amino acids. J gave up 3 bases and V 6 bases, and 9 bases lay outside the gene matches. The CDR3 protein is CATSPLSGRGTDTQYF. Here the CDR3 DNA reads TGTGCCACCAGTCCACTTAGCGGGAGAGGAACAGATACGCAGTATTTT.

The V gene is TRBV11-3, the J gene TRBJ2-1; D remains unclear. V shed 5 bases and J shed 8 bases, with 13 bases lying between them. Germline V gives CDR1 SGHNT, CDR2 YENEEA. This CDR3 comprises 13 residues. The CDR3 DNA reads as TGTGCCAGCAGCGATCCCCCGGCGGATGAGCAGTTCTTC. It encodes CASSDPPADEQFF.

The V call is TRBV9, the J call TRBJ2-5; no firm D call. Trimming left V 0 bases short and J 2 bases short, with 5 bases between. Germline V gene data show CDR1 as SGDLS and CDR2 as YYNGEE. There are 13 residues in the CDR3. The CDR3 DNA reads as TGTGCCAGCAGCGTAGACAGTCAAGAGACCCAGTACTTC. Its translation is CASSVDSQETQYF.

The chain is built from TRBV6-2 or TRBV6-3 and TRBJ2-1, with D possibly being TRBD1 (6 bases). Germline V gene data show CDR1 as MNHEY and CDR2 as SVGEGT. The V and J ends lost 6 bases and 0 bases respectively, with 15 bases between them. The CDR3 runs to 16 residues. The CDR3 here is CASSRNRASSYNEQFF. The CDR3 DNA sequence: TGTGCCAGCAGCCGAAACAGGGCTAGCTCCTACAATGAGCAGTTCTTC.

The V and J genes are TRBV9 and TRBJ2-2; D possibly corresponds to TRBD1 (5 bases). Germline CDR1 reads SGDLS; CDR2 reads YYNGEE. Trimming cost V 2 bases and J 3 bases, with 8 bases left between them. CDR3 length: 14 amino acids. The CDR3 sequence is CASSVAGHTGELFF. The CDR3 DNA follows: TGTGCCAGCAGCGTGGCAGGGCACACCGGGGAGCTGTTTTTT.

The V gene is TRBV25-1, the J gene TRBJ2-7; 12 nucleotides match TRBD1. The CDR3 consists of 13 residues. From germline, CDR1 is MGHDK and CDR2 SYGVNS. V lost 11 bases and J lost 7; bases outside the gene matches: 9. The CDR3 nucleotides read TGTGCCTTCCTGGGACAGGGGGCGAAAGAGCAGTACTTC. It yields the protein CAFLGQGAKEQYF.

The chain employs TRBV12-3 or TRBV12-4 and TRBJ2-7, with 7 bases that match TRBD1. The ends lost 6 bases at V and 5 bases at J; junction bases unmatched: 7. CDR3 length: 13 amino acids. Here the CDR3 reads CASSQTGIHEQYF. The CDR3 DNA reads TGTGCCAGCAGCCAGACAGGGATCCACGAGCAGTACTTC.

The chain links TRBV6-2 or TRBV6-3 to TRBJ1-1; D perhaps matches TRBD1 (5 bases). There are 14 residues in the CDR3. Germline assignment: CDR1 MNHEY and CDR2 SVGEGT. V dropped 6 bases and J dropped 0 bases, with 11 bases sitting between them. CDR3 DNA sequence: TGTGCCAGCAGCCGGAGACAGATGAACACTGAAGCTTTCTTT. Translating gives CASSRRQMNTEAFF.

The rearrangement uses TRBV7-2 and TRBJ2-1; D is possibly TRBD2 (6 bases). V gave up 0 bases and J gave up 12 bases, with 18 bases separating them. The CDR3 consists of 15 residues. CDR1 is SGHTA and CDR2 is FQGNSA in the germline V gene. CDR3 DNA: TGTGCCAGCAGCTTAGCGACGGGGGACCCCAGGCCGCAGTTCTTC. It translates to CASSLATGDPRPQFF.

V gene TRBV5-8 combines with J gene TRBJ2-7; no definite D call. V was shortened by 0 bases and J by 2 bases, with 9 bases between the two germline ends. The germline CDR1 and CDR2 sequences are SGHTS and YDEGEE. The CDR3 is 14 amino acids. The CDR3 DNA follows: TGTGCCAGCAGCTTGGGGTCAGTCGCCTACGAGCAGTACTTC. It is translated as CASSLGSVAYEQYF. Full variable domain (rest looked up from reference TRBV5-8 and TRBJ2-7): EAGVTQSPTHLIKTRGQQATLRCSPISGHTSVYWYQQALGLGLQFLLWYDEGEERNRGNFPPRFSGRQFPNYSSELNVNALELEDSALYLCASSLGSVAYEQYFGPGTRLTVT.

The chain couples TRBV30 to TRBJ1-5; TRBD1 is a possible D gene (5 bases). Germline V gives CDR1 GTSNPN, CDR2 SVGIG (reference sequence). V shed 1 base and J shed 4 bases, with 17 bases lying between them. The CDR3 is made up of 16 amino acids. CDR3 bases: TGTGCCTGGAGTGGGGGAGGGGCAGGGAAAAATCAGCCCCAGCATTTT. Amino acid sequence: CAWSGGGAGKNQPQHF.

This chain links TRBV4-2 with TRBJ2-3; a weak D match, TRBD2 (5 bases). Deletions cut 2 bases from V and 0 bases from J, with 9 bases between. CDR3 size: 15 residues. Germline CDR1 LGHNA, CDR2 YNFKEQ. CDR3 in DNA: TGTGCCAGCAGCCAACGAGGGATGAGCACAGATACGCAGTATTTT. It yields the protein CASSQRGMSTDTQYF.

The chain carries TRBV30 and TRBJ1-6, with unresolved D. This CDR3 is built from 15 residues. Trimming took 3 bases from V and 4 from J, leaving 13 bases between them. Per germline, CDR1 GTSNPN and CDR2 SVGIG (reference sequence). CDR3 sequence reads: CAWSPRTGYNSPLHF. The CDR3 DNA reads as TGTGCCTGGAGCCCGCGCACGGGTTATAATTCACCCCTCCACTTT.

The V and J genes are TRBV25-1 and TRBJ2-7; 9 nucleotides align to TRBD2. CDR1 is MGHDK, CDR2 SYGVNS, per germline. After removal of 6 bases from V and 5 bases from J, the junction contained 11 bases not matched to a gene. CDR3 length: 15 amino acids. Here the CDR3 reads CASSPWPAGGHEQYF. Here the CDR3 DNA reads TGTGCCAGCAGCCCATGGCCAGCGGGGGGTCACGAGCAGTACTTC.